Sequencing of this TCR beta chain was carried out in a study of OX40 agonist ivuxolimab in advanced cancers. Excluded were patients having autoimmune disease history or systemic immunosuppression. The method was immunoSEQ multiplex PCR; TCRdb's version includes in-frame clones alone and lacks a portion of them. The data show fewer than 35,000 clones, with 89% seen just once and around a tenth held by the top ten. This receptor was obtained from an adult with an advanced solid tumor such as melanoma, head and neck, liver or kidney cancer. Specimen: CD4+ or CD8+ T cells sorted from blood, collected in a trial of the OX40 agonist ivuxolimab.

Here the CDR3 DNA reads TGTGCCAAGAGGGCAGGGGCCAACGTCCTGACTTTC. Translation: CAKRAGANVLTF. This chain uses TRBV30 with TRBJ2-6; perhaps TRBD2 as D (5 bases). Trimming removed 8 bases at V and 4 bases at J, with 9 bases between. Germline values: CDR1 GTSNPN, CDR2 SVGIG (reference sequence). The length of the CDR3 is 12 residues.